These 31 T cell receptor beta chains came from one sample sequenced in a study of cytomegalovirus exposure and HLA in healthy donors. 60 Vbeta and 13 Jbeta primers were used in PCR. Profiled with immunoSEQ multiplex PCR; TCRdb holds only in-frame clones, not every one. Here the sample spans some 90,000 clones, roughly 70% being singletons. Material: PBMCs. The source of these receptors is a man in his forties in good health and CMV-seronegative.

In its sample, this clone was seen a few times. The chain joins TRBV5-1 to TRBJ1-2; 10 bases match TRBD1. The CDR3 has 17 amino acids. Unmatched junction bases numbered 15, after V lost 5 bases and J lost 5 bases. Germline lookup yields CDR1 SGHRS and CDR2 YFSETQ. The CDR3 bases are TGCGCCAGCAGGATGAGATCCGGGACAGGGGACCCTTATGGCTACACCTTC. It specifies CASRMRSGTGDPYGYTF.

The chain combines TRBV7-3 with TRBJ2-1; D ambiguous. This CDR3 comprises 12 residues. Per the germline V gene, CDR1 is SGHTA and CDR2 is FQGTGA. V lost 6 bases, J lost 13 bases, and 16 bases lay in between. The CDR3 loop is CASSFDGPFQFF. The CDR3, as DNA: TGTGCCAGCAGTTTCGATGGCCCGTTTCAGTTCTTC.

CDR3: CASGLEGLNTGELFF. As DNA, the CDR3 is TGTGCTAGTGGTTTGGAGGGACTCAACACCGGGGAGCTGTTTTTT. V gene TRBV12-5 combines with J gene TRBJ2-2, with TRBD2 as a possible D gene (6 bases). This CDR3 spans 15 amino acids. Trimming removed 1 base at V and 2 bases at J, with 8 bases between. CDR1 LGHNT and CDR2 FRNRAP come from the germline V gene.

This clone was seen a single time. CDR3 in DNA: TGTGCCAGCAGGCTGGACCCCCGGGACAGGACATCCTACGAGCAGTACTTC. Protein: CASRLDPRDRTSYEQYF. The chain combines TRBV27 with TRBJ2-7, with 8 bases fitting TRBD1. The germline gives CDR1 MNHEY, CDR2 SMNVEV (reference sequence). The CDR3 is 17 residues long. V lost 6 bases to trimming and J lost 1 base; unmatched junction nucleotides: 14.

This clone appeared a few times. This chain uses TRBV6-6 with TRBJ1-1, with D perhaps matching TRBD1 (6 bases). The germline V gene encodes CDR1 MNHNY and CDR2 SVGAGI (reference sequence). The CDR3 consists of 12 residues. Deletions cut 7 bases from V and 10 bases from J, with 16 bases between. Here the CDR3 reads CASNEAAGVAFF. The CDR3 coding sequence is TGTGCCAGCAACGAAGCGGCAGGGGTAGCTTTCTTT.

This clone was counted a single time. The genes are TRBV6-6 and TRBJ2-1, with D possibly TRBD1 on 6 matching bases. With 5 bases removed from V and 1 base from J, the gap between germline ends came to 12 bases. This CDR3 region has 15 residues. Germline V CDR1 and CDR2: MNHNY, SVGAGI (reference sequence). Written as DNA, the CDR3 is TGTGCCAGCAGTCCTCGGGACACTTCCTACAATGAGCAGTTCTTC. This encodes CASSPRDTSYNEQFF.

The chain uses TRBV28 and TRBJ2-7, with 7 bases fitting TRBD1. The J segment lost 7 bases and the V segment lost 3 bases, leaving 9 bases of the junction unmatched. Germline loops: CDR1 MDHEN, CDR2 SYDVKM. This CDR3 region has 14 residues. The DNA for the CDR3 is TGTGCCAGCAGTTTTCCAGAGTCCAGGGGGGAGCAGTACTTC. Translating it yields CASSFPESRGEQYF.

The chain employs TRBV28 and TRBJ1-2; D call uncertain. With 8 bases removed from V and 1 base from J, the gap between germline ends came to 17 bases. This CDR3 spans 15 amino acids. Germline lookup yields CDR1 MDHEN and CDR2 SYDVKM. The CDR3 DNA is TGTGCCAGCTGCCCTTCGCCAGGAAGTAACTATGGCTACACCTTC. It is translated as CASCPSPGSNYGYTF.

This clone was seen once. The rearrangement uses TRBV6-4 and TRBJ1-1, with a tentative D call TRBD1 (6 bases). From germline, CDR1 is MRHNA and CDR2 SNTAGT. Trimming pared 6 bases from V and 3 bases from J, leaving 14 bases between. This CDR3 has 14 residues. CDR3 in amino acids: CASRDDRRDTEAFF. CDR3 in DNA: TGTGCCAGCAGGGATGACAGGCGGGACACTGAAGCTTTCTTT.

The chain is built from TRBV7-2 and TRBJ1-1; 7 bases fit TRBD1. This CDR3 comprises 13 residues. Germline V gene data show CDR1 as SGHTA and CDR2 as FQGNSA. Germline trimming cut 5 bases from V and 10 bases from J; bases unmatched to any gene: 10. The CDR3 region is CASSLQGVVGAFF. In nucleotides, the CDR3 is TGTGCCAGCAGCCTTCAGGGGGTAGTGGGAGCTTTCTTT.

The chain joins TRBV19 to TRBJ1-2, with unresolved D. V lost 0 bases and J 2 bases, leaving 7 bases between the germline ends. In germline, CDR1 is LNHDA, CDR2 SQIVND (reference sequence). The CDR3 contains 14 residues. The CDR3 nucleotides read TGTGCCAGTAGTATAGATGGTGCGAACTATGGCTACACCTTC. Amino acid sequence: CASSIDGANYGYTF.

The chain joins TRBV5-1 to TRBJ1-1; D perhaps matches TRBD1 (6 bases). Germline loops: CDR1 SGHRS, CDR2 YFSETQ. This CDR3 has 15 residues. V lost 4 bases and J lost 1, with 14 bases in between. CDR3 DNA sequence: TGCGCCAGCAGCACACAGGGAAAGGGGAACACTGAAGCTTTCTTT. Amino acids: CASSTQGKGNTEAFF.

The chain carries TRBV11-2 and TRBJ2-1, with TRBD2 identical over 12 bases. The CDR3 has 16 amino acids. V shed 5 bases and J 7 bases; nucleotides not matched to a gene: 9. Germline V gene data show CDR1 as SGHAT and CDR2 as FQNNGV. The CDR3 DNA reads as TGTGCCAGCAGCCTCCTAGCGGGGGGGCCAAGGAATGAGCAGTTCTTC. Translated: CASSLLAGGPRNEQFF.

The rearrangement links TRBV11-2 to TRBJ1-2, with no clear D. The V end was cut by 1 base, the J end by 8 bases, with 8 bases between. The CDR3 totals 12 residues. In germline, CDR1 is SGHAT, CDR2 FQNNGV. CDR3 region: CASSLGGRGYTF. DNA of the CDR3: TGTGCCAGCAGCTTAGGAGGGCGAGGCTACACCTTC.

This clone was counted between two and nine times. Being one base from a much bigger clone, this may be a read error. V gene TRBV10-3 combines with J gene TRBJ2-3, with TRBD2 matching 12 bases. Looked up from germline, CDR1 is ENHRY and CDR2 is SYGVKD. The CDR3 loop spans 15 amino acids. The CDR3 loop is CASSDSSGGADTQYF. The CDR3 nucleotides read TGTGCCAGCAGTGACTCTAGCGGGGGGGCAGATACGCAGTATTTT.

CDR3: CASSRTEYGYTF. The DNA of the CDR3 is TGTGCCAGTAGTCGAACAGAATATGGCTACACCTTC. The rearrangement uses TRBV19 and TRBJ1-2; D unclear. This CDR3 spans 12 amino acids. CDR1 LNHDA and CDR2 SQIVND come from the germline V gene (reference sequence). Deletions cut 5 bases from V and 5 bases from J, with 9 bases between.

The chain is built from TRBV7-8 and TRBJ2-1; D not resolved. The CDR3 has 15 residues. Germline CDR1 reads SGHVS; CDR2 reads FQNEAQ. V dropped 7 bases and J dropped 0 bases, with 13 bases sitting between them. The DNA for the CDR3 is TGTGCCAGCAACCCAGACTCGAGCTCCTACAATGAGCAGTTCTTC. It specifies CASNPDSSSYNEQFF.

This clone has just a few counts. This rearrangement joins TRBV15 to TRBJ2-7; perhaps TRBD2 as D (6 bases). Germline V CDR1 and CDR2: LNHNV, YYDKDF (reference sequence). CDR3 length: 16 amino acids. The germline V and J ends were trimmed by 4 bases and 2 bases, with 18 bases remaining between them. CDR3 loop: CATSKEGGDSPYEQYF. As DNA, the CDR3 is TGTGCCACCAGCAAAGAAGGAGGGGACTCCCCCTACGAGCAGTACTTC.

This chain connects TRBV4-3 to TRBJ2-7, with a possible D match to TRBD2 (6 bases). The CDR3 is 15 residues long. Per germline, CDR1 LGHNA and CDR2 YSLEER. Trimming shortened V by 4 bases and J by 2 bases, and 15 bases separated the two germline ends. This chain's CDR3 is CASSLRAGTPYEQYF. The CDR3 DNA sequence: TGCGCCAGCAGCCTTAGGGCGGGGACGCCCTACGAGCAGTACTTC.

This clone was seen a single time. V usage is TRBV9 and J usage is TRBJ1-5; no firm D call. V gave up 0 bases and J gave up 3 bases, with 4 bases separating them. The CDR3 is made up of 13 amino acids. Germline assignment: CDR1 SGDLS and CDR2 YYNGEE. CDR3 residues: CASSVAVNQPQHF. DNA of the CDR3: TGTGCCAGCAGCGTAGCGGTCAATCAGCCCCAGCATTTT. Variable domain in full (rest from reference TRBV9 and TRBJ1-5): DSGVTQTPKHLITATGQRVTLRCSPRSGDLSVYWYQQSLDQGLQFLIQYYNGEERAKGNILERFSAQQFPDLHSELNLSSLELGDSALYFCASSVAVNQPQHFGDGTRLSIL.

This clone turned up a few times. The chain recombines TRBV5-1 with TRBJ2-5; no clear D gene. The CDR3 spans 14 residues. Trimming took off 1 base at V and 2 bases at J, with 9 bases between the two ends. The germline V gene has CDR1 SGHRS and CDR2 YFSETQ. This chain's CDR3 is CASSLMTDQETQYF. CDR3 nucleotide sequence: TGCGCCAGCAGCTTGATGACTGATCAAGAGACCCAGTACTTC.

This clone was counted a few times. The gene calls are TRBV30 and TRBJ2-3, with D possibly TRBD2 on 5 matching bases. The CDR3 is 14 residues long. Germline V lookup: CDR1 GTSNPN, CDR2 SVGIG (reference sequence). The V end lost 4 bases, the J end lost 2 bases, and 13 bases lay between the germline ends. The CDR3, as DNA: TGTGCCTGGAAGGCTAGCAGACACACAGATACGCAGTATTTT. It specifies CAWKASRHTDTQYF.

The chain carries TRBV21-1 and TRBJ1-5. TRBV21-1 is described as a pseudogene. The CDR3 is 15 amino acids. DNA of the CDR3: TGTGCCAGCAGAGGAGGAGCCTATAGCAATCAGCCCCAGCATTTT. Protein: CASRGGAYSNQPQHF.

This clone was seen a single time. The rearrangement links TRBV9 to TRBJ2-7; maybe TRBD1 (5 bases). Trimming left V 3 bases short and J 3 bases short, with 10 bases between. Germline CDR1 SGDLS, CDR2 YYNGEE. There are 13 residues in the CDR3. The CDR3 bases are TGTGCCAGCAGCGAAGACAGTTTCTACGAGCAGTACTTC. Translating gives CASSEDSFYEQYF.

The chain recombines TRBV6-5 with TRBJ1-5, with D unclear. V was clipped by 7 bases and J by 7 bases, with 17 bases between them. The CDR3 spans 14 residues. The germline gives CDR1 MNHEY, CDR2 SVGAGI. CDR3 loop: CASKPSGWEQPQHF. As DNA, the CDR3 is TGTGCCAGCAAGCCCTCAGGCTGGGAGCAGCCCCAGCATTTT.

This chain uses TRBV19 with TRBJ1-2; D is unresolved. The germline CDR1 and CDR2 sequences are LNHDA and SQIVND (reference sequence). V was clipped by 3 bases and J by 8 bases, with 13 bases between them. The length of the CDR3 is 13 residues. The CDR3 loop reads CASSIVAGLGYTF. The CDR3 DNA reads as TGTGCCAGTAGTATTGTGGCGGGCCTCGGCTACACCTTC.

J is TRBJ1-2 and V is TRBV19; possibly TRBD1 for D (5 bases). The germline gives CDR1 LNHDA, CDR2 SQIVND (reference sequence). The CDR3 is 15 amino acids. V lost 5 bases and J lost 0, with 13 bases in between. CDR3 sequence (DNA): TGTGCCAGTAGTGCAAAGACAGAGCCTAACTATGGCTACACCTTC. This sequence encodes CASSAKTEPNYGYTF.

This clone was seen a few times. The chain links TRBV28 to TRBJ1-2; 7 bases agree with TRBD1. CDR1 and CDR2 (germline): MDHEN, SYDVKM. The ends lost 6 bases at V and 2 bases at J; junction bases unmatched: 6. The CDR3 contains 14 residues. The CDR3 here is CASSSTGLNYGYTF. In nucleotides, the CDR3 is TGTGCCAGCAGCTCGACAGGGTTGAACTATGGCTACACCTTC.

The chain is built from TRBV7-2 and TRBJ2-5; 8 bases fit TRBD2. With 1 base clipped from V and 11 bases from J, the junction kept 18 bases outside the gene matches. The CDR3 is made up of 17 amino acids. Germline CDR1 SGHTA, CDR2 FQGNSA. The CDR3 DNA follows: TGTGCCAGCAGCTTAGTTCCCCTAGCGGGTGTTGTCGTGGAGCAGTACTTC. Its protein is CASSLVPLAGVVVEQYF.

The chain has TRBV5-6 and TRBJ1-2, with 8 bases aligning to TRBD1. CDR3 size: 13 residues. V lost 5 bases to trimming and J lost 6 bases; unmatched junction nucleotides: 6. Germline CDR1 reads SGHDT; CDR2 reads YYEEEE. CDR3 DNA sequence: TGTGCCAGCAGACAGGGACAGGTGGATGGCTACACCTTC. Its translation is CASRQGQVDGYTF.

The rearrangement uses TRBV2 and TRBJ1-5; maybe TRBD1 (6 bases). The V and J ends lost 8 bases and 4 bases respectively, with 15 bases between them. The CDR3 spans 14 residues. Germline V gene sequence: CDR1 SNHLY, CDR2 FYNNEI. The CDR3 protein is CASGLDRKNQPQHF. The CDR3 nucleotides are TGTGCCAGCGGTCTAGACAGGAAAAATCAGCCCCAGCATTTT.